These 17 T cell receptor beta chains share one sample of origin, sequenced in a study of shared clonotypes between healthy human individuals. TCRdb's table, derived via immunoSEQ multiplex PCR, lists solely in-frame clones and lacks some. The table lists 1,100,000 or so clones, around 78% of them singletons. The specimen sequenced was memory CD4+ T cells from PBMCs. Described subset: CD45RA-negative fraction. The origin of the receptors is a man aged 18 to 35 in good health. Some clones in this sample may be carry-over from other donors' samples.

The chain carries TRBV5-1 and TRBJ2-7, with 8 positions matching TRBD2. Germline V gene data show CDR1 as SGHRS and CDR2 as YFSETQ. CDR3 length: 16 amino acids. The J segment lost 3 bases and the V segment lost 0 bases, leaving 8 bases of the junction unmatched. CDR3 nucleotides: TGCGCCAGCAGCTTGGGGCCTGCGGGAGGCCTCTACGAGCAGTACTTC. Residues: CASSLGPAGGLYEQYF.

V usage is TRBV7-9 and J usage is TRBJ1-2; D is possibly TRBD1 (5 bases). CDR1 is SEHNR, CDR2 FQNEAQ, per germline (reference sequence). Trimming left V 3 bases short and J 6 bases short, with 17 bases between. This CDR3 is built from 15 residues. Here the CDR3 DNA reads TGTGCCAGCAGCTTTGCGGGGGTTTCCGCTCATGGCTACACCTTC. Translating it yields CASSFAGVSAHGYTF.

The chain joins TRBV14 to TRBJ1-1; 7 bases are shared with TRBD1. The V gene end was trimmed by 1 base and the J gene end by 2 bases; junction bases not matched to a gene: 4. There are 15 residues in the CDR3. Germline V lookup: CDR1 SGHDN, CDR2 FVKESK. The CDR3 protein is CASSQVDRPNTEAFF. In DNA form, the CDR3 reads TGTGCCAGCAGCCAAGTGGACAGGCCAAACACTGAAGCTTTCTTT.

The chain employs TRBV9 and TRBJ1-4, with 7 positions matching TRBD1. Germline V lookup: CDR1 SGDLS, CDR2 YYNGEE. The CDR3 has 15 residues. V was clipped by 4 bases and J by 4 bases; unmatched bases: 7. The CDR3 region is CASSTTGFNNEKLFF. The CDR3, as DNA: TGTGCCAGCAGCACGACAGGGTTTAATAATGAAAAACTGTTTTTT.

This clone has a handful of counts. The chain employs TRBV11-3 and TRBJ2-1; D unclear. V was pared by 5 bases and J by 10 bases, with 12 bases between. Germline CDR1 and CDR2: SGHNT and YENEEA. This CDR3 comprises 12 residues. CDR3 protein: CASSLGRGEQFF. DNA for the CDR3: TGTGCCAGCAGCCTAGGTCGTGGGGAGCAGTTCTTC.

With regard to this clone: Other DNA variants within this sample encode the same CDR3. This chain links TRBV5-1 with TRBJ2-3; D is perhaps TRBD2 (6 bases). The CDR3 spans 14 residues. Trimming stripped 0 bases from V and 2 bases from J, with 7 bases between. Germline V CDR1 and CDR2: SGHRS, YFSETQ. CDR3 sequence (DNA): TGCGCCAGCAGCTTGGGACTAGTCACAGATACGCAGTATTTT. This sequence encodes CASSLGLVTDTQYF.

V is TRBV6-1 and J is TRBJ2-5; TRBD1 matches at 10 bases. From germline, CDR1 is MNHNS and CDR2 SASEGT. The CDR3 totals 13 residues. Unmatched junction bases numbered 8, after V lost 11 bases and J lost 5 bases. The CDR3 DNA reads as TGTGCCGGGGGGACAGGGGCTCGGGAGACCCAGTACTTC. This encodes CAGGTGARETQYF.

This chain links TRBV5-1 with TRBJ2-7; D unresolved. V gave up 0 bases and J gave up 2 bases, with 12 bases separating them. The germline V gene has CDR1 SGHRS and CDR2 YFSETQ. This CDR3 is built from 15 residues. The CDR3 DNA sequence: TGCGCCAGCAGCTTGGGGACCCTCGTCGCCTACGAGCAGTACTTC. It yields the protein CASSLGTLVAYEQYF.

This clone has only a few counts. The same CDR3 arises from other DNA sequences in this sample as well. The rearrangement uses TRBV5-1 and TRBJ1-1, with D maybe TRBD1 (5 bases). V was trimmed by 4 bases and J by 0 bases, leaving 10 bases between them. The germline V gene has CDR1 SGHRS and CDR2 YFSETQ. The CDR3 consists of 14 residues. The chain's CDR3 is CASSDQGMNTEAFF. The CDR3 nucleotides are TGCGCCAGCAGCGACCAGGGCATGAACACTGAAGCTTTCTTT.

V usage is TRBV27 and J usage is TRBJ2-1; 12 positions agree with TRBD2. This CDR3 has 17 residues. Per the germline V gene, CDR1 is MNHEY and CDR2 is SMNVEV (reference sequence). Germline trimming cut 5 bases from V and 3 bases from J; bases unmatched to any gene: 8. CDR3 protein: CASSKRTSGDLYNEQFF. The CDR3 DNA follows: TGTGCCAGCAGTAAGAGGACTAGCGGGGACCTCTACAATGAGCAGTTCTTC.

The rearrangement uses TRBV2 and TRBJ1-6, with a weak D call TRBD1 (5 bases). Germline CDR1 is SNHLY and CDR2 is FYNNEI. The CDR3 is made up of 17 amino acids. V lost 6 bases and J 5 bases, leaving 20 bases between the germline ends. CDR3 nucleotide sequence: TGTGCCAGCAGGAGGGAGGCCCGGACAACCGATAATTCACCCCTCCACTTT. Translated: CASRREARTTDNSPLHF.

This sequence joins TRBV5-4 and TRBJ1-2, with TRBD1 as a possible D gene (5 bases). This CDR3 has 14 amino acids. V was shortened by 4 bases and J by 4 bases, with 14 bases between the two germline ends. Germline lookup yields CDR1 SGHNT and CDR2 YYREEE (reference sequence). The CDR3 nucleotides are TGTGCCAGCAGCCCAGACAGAACCCTCTATGGCTACACCTTC. Protein sequence: CASSPDRTLYGYTF.

This chain connects TRBV7-2 to TRBJ1-1; the D is unclear. Germline values: CDR1 SGHTA, CDR2 FQGNSA. V was pared by 8 bases and J by 1 base, with 11 bases between. This CDR3 has 13 amino acids. The CDR3 region has the DNA TGTGCCAGCGCCGTTGGACGGAACACTGAAGCTTTCTTT. Encoded protein: CASAVGRNTEAFF.

This sequence joins TRBV28 and TRBJ2-3, with 9 bases matching TRBD2. The V segment lost 4 bases and the J segment 0 bases; nucleotides outside the gene matches: 2. The germline CDR1 and CDR2 sequences are MDHEN and SYDVKM. The CDR3 runs to 15 residues. The CDR3 DNA reads as TGTGCCAGCAGTTCTAGCGGGGCGAGCACAGATACGCAGTATTTT. Its translation: CASSSSGASTDTQYF.

This clone was seen only a few times. Here the CDR3 reads CASRQDTNYEQYF. The CDR3 DNA sequence: TGTGCCAGTAGACAGGATACTAACTACGAGCAGTACTTC. The rearrangement uses TRBV7-2 and TRBJ2-7; weak D call: TRBD1 (6 bases). Deletions cut 9 bases from V and 3 bases from J, with 15 bases between. The CDR3 consists of 13 residues. Germline assignment: CDR1 SGHTA and CDR2 FQGNSA.

The V and J genes are TRBV7-9 and TRBJ2-3; D is undetermined. CDR3 length: 14 residues. Deletions cut 3 bases from V and 2 bases from J, with 9 bases between. The germline gives CDR1 SEHNR, CDR2 FQNEAQ (reference sequence). CDR3 DNA sequence: TGTGCCAGCAGCTTCCCGCCAATCACAGATACGCAGTATTTT. It encodes CASSFPPITDTQYF.

The V gene is TRBV4-1, the J gene TRBJ2-7; D uncertain. V dropped 0 bases and J dropped 6 bases, with 18 bases sitting between them. Germline V gives CDR1 MGHRA, CDR2 YSYEKL. The CDR3 contains 16 residues. CDR3 coding DNA: TGCGCCAGCAGCCAAGATCCCCCGGCTAGGTCTGGCGAGCAGTACTTC. It specifies CASSQDPPARSGEQYF.